The sequence of this T cell receptor (beta chain) was determined in a study of blood T cells in healthy people across ages. About the study: For every two T cells, template switching captured about one barcoded beta molecule. General study points: Age showed a roughly linear inverse relationship with TCR beta diversity per million T cells.

With a J-beta primer mix and a sample-barcoded 5' primer, a second PCR ran about 6 to 11 cycles. Researchers report that a template-switch adaptor with 12 random nucleotides tagged each cDNA molecule. One entry per CDR3 protein results from TCRdb running MiXCR on the 5' RACE reads. This table holds about 1.8 million distinct CDR3 sequences, around half found once. The people who gave samples were healthy Caucasians from Russia, aged roughly 6 to 100. With respect to this clonotype: Its target is not known.

The clonotype was recovered from a woman aged 40 to 50 in good health. The sequenced material came from blood.

The CDR3 coding sequence is TGTGCCAGCAGCCCCCATAGCGGGGGGCCCCAAGAGACCCAGTACTTC. Residues: CASSPHSGGPQETQYF. The gene calls are TRBV2 and TRBJ2-5; 10 bases agree with TRBD2. Trimming cost V 6 bases and J 1 base; bases outside gene matches: 8. CDR3 length equals 16 residues. Germline assignment: CDR1 SNHLY and CDR2 FYNNEI.